The 27 T cell receptor beta chains in this list originate from one sample, sequenced in a study of cytomegalovirus exposure and HLA in healthy donors. PCR employed 60 Vbeta and 13 Jbeta primers. Sequenced by immunoSEQ multiplex PCR; TCRdb stores in-frame clones only, minus some. The sample holds 110,000 to 150,000 clones, 60% to 85% seen once. The sequenced sample was PBMCs. These receptors originate from a male donor in good health and CMV-seronegative.

The chain uses TRBV9 and TRBJ2-5; 10 nucleotides agree with TRBD2. Per the germline V gene, CDR1 is SGDLS and CDR2 is YYNGEE. V trimming: 1 base; J trimming: 5 bases; junction bases outside the gene matches: 5. The CDR3 is 15 amino acids. CDR3 sequence reads: CASSVPSGSGETQYF. The CDR3, as DNA: TGTGCCAGCAGCGTACCTAGCGGGAGCGGGGAGACCCAGTACTTC.

DNA of the CDR3: TGTGCCAGCTCACAAGGACAGGTCGATGGCTACACCTTC. As protein: CASSQGQVDGYTF. The J gene is TRBJ1-2, the V gene TRBV18; 7 bases agree with TRBD1. Germline V gene lookup returns CDR1 KGHSH and CDR2 LQKENI. V shed 4 bases and J 6 bases; nucleotides not matched to a gene: 5. The CDR3 has 13 residues. The whole variable domain, remainder taken from reference TRBV18 and TRBJ1-2, is NAGVMQNPRHLVRRRGQEARLRCSPMKGHSHVYWYRQLPEEGLKFMVYLQKENIIDESGMPKERFSAEFPKEGPSILRIQQVVRGDSAAYFCASSQGQVDGYTFGSGTRLTVV.

A note on this clone: The junction and the germline gene differ at one end; a read error may be behind it. The chain links TRBV7-8 to TRBJ2-5, with D possibly TRBD2 on 6 matching bases. CDR3 length equals 16 residues. CDR1 is SGHVS and CDR2 is FQNEAQ in the germline V gene. The DNA of the CDR3 is TGTGCCAGCAGCGTCGAAAGCGGGTCCCCGGGAGAGACCCGGTACTTC. Its translation is CASSVESGSPGETRYF. The variable domain in full, completed from reference TRBV7-8 and TRBJ2-5, reads GAGVSQSPRYKVAKRGQDVALRCDPISGHVSLFWYQQALGQGPEFLTYFQNEAQLDKSGLPSDRFFAERPEGSVSTLKIQRTQQEDSAVYLCASSVESGSPGETRYFGPGTRLLVL.

The chain's CDR3 is CASSSGQGTTGELFF. For the CDR3, the DNA is TGCGCCAGCAGCTCGGGACAGGGCACCACCGGGGAGCTGTTTTTT. This chain joins TRBV5-1 and TRBJ2-2; 9 bases line up with TRBD1. This CDR3 is 15 amino acids long. Germline lookup yields CDR1 SGHRS and CDR2 YFSETQ. Germline trimming cut 3 bases from V and 4 bases from J; bases unmatched to any gene: 4. The complete variable domain, with remaining parts taken from reference TRBV5-1 and TRBJ2-2, reads KAGVTQTPRYLIKTRGQQVTLSCSPISGHRSVSWYQQTPGQGLQFLFEYFSETQRNKGNFPGRFSGRQFSNSRSEMNVSTLELGDSALYLCASSSGQGTTGELFFGEGSRLTVL.

V gene TRBV9 combines with J gene TRBJ2-7, with 9 nucleotides matching TRBD1. V dropped 4 bases and J dropped 4; count of bases not matched to a gene: 6. This CDR3 is 14 amino acids long. The germline V gene encodes CDR1 SGDLS and CDR2 YYNGEE. The CDR3 DNA is TGTGCCAGCAGCCCCGGGACAGGGCCTTACGAGCAGTACTTC. Translation gives CASSPGTGPYEQYF.

This clone was seen only once. The V gene is TRBV6-6, the J gene TRBJ2-3; D not certain. In germline, CDR1 is MNHNY, CDR2 SVGAGI (reference sequence). Trimming shortened V by 4 bases and J by 3 bases, and 11 bases separated the two germline ends. This CDR3 region has 14 residues. The CDR3 nucleotides are TGTGCCAGCAGTTTTCCAGGCACGACAGATACGCAGTATTTT. This translates into CASSFPGTTDTQYF.

Remarks on this clone: The junction departs from germline at one end; a sequencing error may be responsible. In DNA, the CDR3 is TGTTCCAGCAGCCGATCGCGGGGCTATGGCTACACCTTC. This codes for CSSSRSRGYGYTF. This rearrangement joins TRBV7-9 to TRBJ1-2; D unclear. Germline assignment: CDR1 SEHNR and CDR2 FQNEAQ (reference sequence). CDR3 size: 13 residues.

The chain is built from TRBV29-1 and TRBJ2-1; TRBD2 matches at 12 bases. The CDR3 is 15 residues long. Trimming cost V 4 bases and J 7 bases; bases outside gene matches: 8. Germline V gene sequence: CDR1 SQVTM, CDR2 ANQGSEA. The CDR3 spells CSVVTLAGGWNEQFF. The DNA for the CDR3 is TGCAGCGTTGTGACCCTAGCGGGAGGGTGGAATGAGCAGTTCTTC.

The chain combines TRBV7-2 with TRBJ2-7, with 12 bases matching TRBD1. The V segment lost 4 bases and the J segment 4 bases; nucleotides outside the gene matches: 2. The CDR3 is 14 residues long. Per the germline V gene, CDR1 is SGHTA and CDR2 is FQGNSA. In DNA, the CDR3 is TGTGCCAGCAGCTCGGGACAGGGGGCGTACGAGCAGTACTTC. This sequence encodes CASSSGQGAYEQYF.

The CDR3 protein is CASRPNGGPYNEQFF. CDR3 sequence (DNA): TGTGCCAGCAGGCCAAACGGGGGGCCATACAATGAGCAGTTCTTC. V and J are TRBV25-1 and TRBJ2-1, with a weak D call TRBD2 (7 bases). V was cut by 6 bases and J by 4 bases, with 16 bases left in between. Germline lookup yields CDR1 MGHDK and CDR2 SYGVNS. The length of the CDR3 is 15 residues.

The chain is built from TRBV5-1 and TRBJ1-2; no clear D. This CDR3 contains 16 residues. CDR1 SGHRS and CDR2 YFSETQ come from the germline V gene. Trimming removed 0 bases at V and 3 bases at J, with 15 bases between. The CDR3 sequence is CASSLVPGVKDYGYTF. CDR3 nucleotides: TGCGCCAGCAGCTTGGTCCCCGGGGTTAAAGACTATGGCTACACCTTC.

This sequence joins TRBV6-5 and TRBJ2-5; D gene uncertain. The J call is uncertain, as TRBJ2-7 better fits the DNA end. Germline loops: CDR1 MNHEY, CDR2 SVGAGI. The CDR3 length is 13 residues. Here the CDR3 DNA reads TGTGCCAGCAGAGAGTCGAGAAATTACGAGCAGTACTTC. It codes for CASRESRNYEQYF.

The chain's CDR3 is CASRNRDSPLHF. CDR3 nucleotide sequence: TGTGCCAGCAGGAACAGGGATTCACCCCTCCACTTT. V and J are TRBV6-6 and TRBJ1-6, with D tentatively TRBD1 (6 bases). Between the trimmed V and J ends, which lost 6 bases and 8 bases, there was a span of 8 bases. From germline, CDR1 is MNHNY and CDR2 SVGAGI (reference sequence). CDR3 size: 12 residues.

V is TRBV4-1 and J is TRBJ2-2; D unresolved. Trimming stripped 5 bases from V and 6 bases from J, with 7 bases between. Germline assignment: CDR1 MGHRA and CDR2 YSYEKL. The CDR3 has 12 amino acids. The chain's CDR3 is CASSWAPGELFF. The CDR3 nucleotides read TGCGCCAGCAGCTGGGCCCCCGGGGAGCTGTTTTTT.

The chain combines TRBV15 with TRBJ2-3, with TRBD2 identical over 11 bases. This CDR3 region has 18 residues. V trimming: 0 bases; J trimming: 4 bases; junction bases outside the gene matches: 9. Germline values: CDR1 LNHNV, CDR2 YYDKDF (reference sequence). The CDR3 sequence is CATSRDGLAGGLSDTQYF. For the CDR3, the DNA is TGTGCCACCAGCAGAGATGGGCTAGCGGGGGGACTATCAGATACGCAGTATTTT.

The V call is TRBV7-3, the J call TRBJ1-2, with D possibly being TRBD1 (6 bases). Trimming took 5 bases from V and 9 from J, leaving 19 bases between them. The CDR3 has 14 residues. Germline V gene lookup returns CDR1 SGHTA and CDR2 FQGTGA. The chain's CDR3 is CASSPTRGESSYTF. The CDR3 coding sequence is TGTGCCAGCAGCCCAACCAGGGGAGAGTCGAGCTACACCTTC. Full variable domain (rest looked up from reference TRBV7-3 and TRBJ1-2): GAGVSQTPSNKVTEKGKYVELRCDPISGHTALYWYRQSLGQGPEFLIYFQGTGAADDSGLPNDRFFAVRPEGSVSTLKIQRTERGDSAVYLCASSPTRGESSYTFGSGTRLTVV.

The chain is built from TRBV7-2 and TRBJ1-5; 10 positions agree with TRBD1. Germline CDR1 SGHTA, CDR2 FQGNSA. The J segment lost 7 bases and the V segment lost 5 bases, leaving 11 bases of the junction unmatched. The CDR3 has 16 amino acids. The CDR3 loop is CASSVDRGLSGQPQHF. The CDR3 DNA follows: TGTGCCAGCAGCGTAGACAGGGGGCTTTCTGGACAGCCCCAGCATTTT.

Only one count was recorded for this clone. This rearrangement joins TRBV9 to TRBJ2-7; a possible D gene is TRBD1 (6 bases). The CDR3 runs to 15 residues. The germline V gene has CDR1 SGDLS and CDR2 YYNGEE. The V gene lost 0 bases and the J gene lost 2 bases, with 12 bases spanning the gap. The DNA of the CDR3 is TGTGCCAGCAGCGTAGAAACAGGGTCCCCCTACGAGCAGTACTTC. Translating it yields CASSVETGSPYEQYF. Together with reference TRBV9 and TRBJ2-7, the CDR3 gives the full variable domain: DSGVTQTPKHLITATGQRVTLRCSPRSGDLSVYWYQQSLDQGLQFLIQYYNGEERAKGNILERFSAQQFPDLHSELNLSSLELGDSALYFCASSVETGSPYEQYFGPGTRLTVT.

This clone was counted a few times. The chain links TRBV7-9 to TRBJ2-7, with TRBD1 matching 7 bases. Germline CDR1 is SEHNR and CDR2 is FQNEAQ (reference sequence). The CDR3 is 18 amino acids. J was trimmed by 6 bases and V by 1 base; bases with no gene match: 18. The CDR3 reads CASSLVLGVGTASGEQYF. CDR3 DNA sequence: TGTGCCAGCAGCTTAGTTCTAGGGGTCGGGACAGCCAGTGGCGAGCAGTACTTC.

The chain combines TRBV29-1 with TRBJ2-2; tentatively, D is TRBD1 (6 bases). Germline values: CDR1 SQVTM, CDR2 ANQGSEA. V was shortened by 7 bases and J by 8 bases, with 14 bases between the two germline ends. The CDR3 contains 12 residues. CDR3 in DNA: TGCAGCGCTCGGGACACCCGGGGGGAGCTGTTTTTT. Its protein product is CSARDTRGELFF.

This chain connects TRBV10-1 to TRBJ2-2, with 9 bases fitting TRBD1. The CDR3 runs to 15 residues. CDR1 is WNHNN and CDR2 is SYGVQD in the germline V gene (reference sequence). J was trimmed by 6 bases and V by 5 bases; bases with no gene match: 7. For the CDR3, the DNA is TGCGCCAGCAGTTTCGGACAGGGGACCGCCGGGGAGCTGTTTTTT. Protein sequence: CASSFGQGTAGELFF.

This chain joins TRBV7-3 and TRBJ2-1; TRBD2 aligns across 14 bases. Germline CDR1 and CDR2: SGHTA and FQGTGA. CDR3 length equals 15 residues. J was trimmed by 7 bases and V by 4 bases; bases with no gene match: 3. CDR3 sequence: CASSSGTSGRNEQFF. Written as DNA, the CDR3 is TGTGCCAGCAGCTCCGGGACTAGCGGGAGAAATGAGCAGTTCTTC. The variable domain in full, completed from reference TRBV7-3 and TRBJ2-1, reads GAGVSQTPSNKVTEKGKYVELRCDPISGHTALYWYRQSLGQGPEFLIYFQGTGAADDSGLPNDRFFAVRPEGSVSTLKIQRTERGDSAVYLCASSSGTSGRNEQFFGPGTRLTVL.

The chain recombines TRBV5-4 with TRBJ2-7; 9 positions match TRBD2. The length of the CDR3 is 16 residues. V shed 4 bases and J 1 base; nucleotides not matched to a gene: 9. In germline, CDR1 is SGHNT, CDR2 YYREEE (reference sequence). CDR3 bases: TGTGCCAGCAGCGCCGGTCCTAGCGGGATTTCCTACGAGCAGTACTTC. This gives the protein CASSAGPSGISYEQYF.

About this clone: The same CDR3 is also encoded by other DNA sequences in this sample. V usage is TRBV9 and J usage is TRBJ2-2, with D possibly matching TRBD1 (6 bases). Germline-derived CDR1 and CDR2 are SGDLS and YYNGEE. Trimming took off 2 bases at V and 7 bases at J, with 6 bases between the two ends. The CDR3 runs to 12 residues. The CDR3 spells CASSVDSGELFF. For the CDR3, the DNA is TGTGCCAGCAGCGTGGACAGCGGGGAGCTGTTTTTT.

This chain uses TRBV11-2 with TRBJ1-1, with TRBD1 as a possible D gene (5 bases). Trimming took off 6 bases at V and 7 bases at J, with 15 bases between the two ends. Per germline, CDR1 SGHAT and CDR2 FQNNGV. The CDR3 has 13 amino acids. CDR3 region: CASRLSGRVEAFF. CDR3 nucleotide sequence: TGTGCCAGCAGACTTTCAGGGAGGGTTGAAGCTTTCTTT.

The chain couples TRBV4-3 to TRBJ1-2, with D unresolved. Germline CDR1 is LGHNA and CDR2 is YSLEER. Trimming cost V 1 base and J 6 bases, with 15 bases left between them. The CDR3 spans 15 residues. The CDR3 nucleotides read TGCGCCAGCAGCCAAGTTGTCTACAGTTTAGATGGCTACACCTTC. Its protein is CASSQVVYSLDGYTF.

This clone was detected once. CDR3 in amino acids: CASRSGGGTEAFF. In DNA, the CDR3 is TGTGCCAGCAGGTCGGGAGGTGGCACTGAAGCTTTCTTT. The chain employs TRBV27 and TRBJ1-1; D gene uncertain. Germline V CDR1 and CDR2: MNHEY, SMNVEV (reference sequence). V lost 6 bases and J lost 4, with 12 bases in between. The CDR3 is 13 residues long.